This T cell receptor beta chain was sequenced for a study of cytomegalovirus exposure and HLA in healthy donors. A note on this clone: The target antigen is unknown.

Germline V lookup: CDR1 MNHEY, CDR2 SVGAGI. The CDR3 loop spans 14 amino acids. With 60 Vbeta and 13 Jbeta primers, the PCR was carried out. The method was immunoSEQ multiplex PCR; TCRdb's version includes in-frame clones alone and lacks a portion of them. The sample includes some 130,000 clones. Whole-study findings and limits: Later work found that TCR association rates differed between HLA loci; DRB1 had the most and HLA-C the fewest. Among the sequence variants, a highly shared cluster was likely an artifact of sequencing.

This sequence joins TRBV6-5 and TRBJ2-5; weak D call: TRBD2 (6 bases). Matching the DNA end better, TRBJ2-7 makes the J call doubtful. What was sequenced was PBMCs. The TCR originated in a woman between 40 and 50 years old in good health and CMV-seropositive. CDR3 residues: CASRRGSLNYEQYF. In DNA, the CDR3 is TGTGCCAGCAGGCGGGGTTCACTCAACTACGAGCAGTACTTC.